The 25 T cell receptor beta chains below all came from one sample that was sequenced in a study of shared T cell receptors in the human thymus (dated by TCRdb to the early 2020s). The library was made by the immunoSEQ multiplex PCR assay. The source is immuneACCESS, and TCRdb retained only in-frame sequences with V and J called. Part of the clones is not carried over; for the studies checked, unresolved V genes explain less than half of this, and the remainder is unexplained. The sample yields approximately 660,000 clones; approximately 87% were counted once. The ten biggest clones cover around 0.0099% of the sample. This same sample was also part of a study on human thymus T cells.

The sequenced sample was thymocytes. The receptors here all came from a boy younger than two with a congenital heart defect. Donor details come from another sample of the same person, matched by shared clones.

The V call is TRBV10-1, the J call TRBJ2-2, with D possibly being TRBD2 (5 bases). The CDR3 totals 15 residues. Trimming left V 4 bases short and J 4 bases short, with 13 bases between. Per the germline V gene, CDR1 is WNHNN and CDR2 is SYGVQD (reference sequence). CDR3 sequence: CASSGLPLTTGELFF. The CDR3 coding sequence is TGCGCCAGCAGTGGACTACCACTAACCACCGGGGAGCTGTTTTTT.

The chain employs TRBV19 and TRBJ2-1; 10 bases are a match to TRBD2. J lost 7 bases, V lost 5 bases, and 17 bases had no gene match. This CDR3 comprises 18 residues. Germline loops: CDR1 LNHDA, CDR2 SQIVND (reference sequence). In DNA, the CDR3 is TGTGCCAGTAGTCGCCGAGGGGGGAGCGGGAGGGCCCGTAATGAGCAGTTCTTC. Amino acids: CASSRRGGSGRARNEQFF.

For this clone: Other nucleotide sequences from this sample produce the same CDR3. J is TRBJ2-5 and V is TRBV14; D is uncertain. V shed 3 bases and J shed 5 bases, with 4 bases lying between them. The germline CDR1 and CDR2 sequences are SGHDN and FVKESK. CDR3 length: 11 amino acids. The CDR3 region is CASSHRETQYF. The CDR3 DNA follows: TGTGCCAGCAGCCATCGGGAGACCCAGTACTTC.

In its sample, this clone was seen once. This chain links TRBV9 with TRBJ2-7; 12 bases fit TRBD2. The CDR3 runs 16 residues. Germline CDR1 SGDLS, CDR2 YYNGEE. V was pared by 4 bases and J by 5 bases, with 10 bases of the junction left unmatched. The CDR3 nucleotides read TGTGCCAGCAGCCCCCGACTAGCGGGAGCCCGCCACGAGCAGTACTTC. As protein: CASSPRLAGARHEQYF.

The CDR3 here is CASSPPARDRGVDEQYF. CDR3 coding DNA: TGTGCCAGCTCACCACCGGCTCGGGACAGGGGTGTAGACGAGCAGTACTTC. This chain uses TRBV18 with TRBJ2-7; 10 bases line up with TRBD1. Germline V gene sequence: CDR1 KGHSH, CDR2 LQKENI. The junction had 10 bases not matched to a gene; V was cut back by 0 bases and J by 5 bases. The CDR3 runs to 17 residues.

V is TRBV12-5 and J is TRBJ2-3; a weak D match, TRBD2 (5 bases). Between the trimmed V and J ends, which lost 6 bases and 4 bases, there was a span of 11 bases. CDR3 length: 13 amino acids. Germline values: CDR1 LGHNT, CDR2 FRNRAP. The CDR3 DNA is TGTGCTAGTGGCCGCTCACTAGCAGATACGCAGTATTTT. Amino acid sequence: CASGRSLADTQYF.

V and J are TRBV20-1 and TRBJ1-1; D unclear. V was cut by 8 bases and J by 3 bases, with 4 bases left in between. Germline loops: CDR1 DFQATT, CDR2 SNEGSKA (reference sequence). This CDR3 has 9 amino acids. CDR3 sequence (DNA): TGCAGTCCAGACACTGAAGCTTTCTTT. It specifies CSPDTEAFF.

The chain is built from TRBV5-4 and TRBJ2-7; D may be TRBD2 (5 bases). The germline V gene encodes CDR1 SGHNT and CDR2 YYREEE (reference sequence). Trimming removed 7 bases at V and 3 bases at J, with 14 bases between. This CDR3 has 13 residues. CDR3 loop: CASLAWSGYEQYF. The CDR3, as DNA: TGTGCCAGCCTCGCCTGGAGCGGCTACGAGCAGTACTTC. Variable domain in full (rest from reference TRBV5-4 and TRBJ2-7): ETGVTQSPTHLIKTRGQQVTLRCSSQSGHNTVSWYQQALGQGPQFIFQYYREEENGRGNFPPRFSGLQFPNYSSELNVNALELDDSALYLCASLAWSGYEQYFGPGTRLTVT.

The V and J genes are TRBV27 and TRBJ2-7, with 7 bases aligning to TRBD1. In germline, CDR1 is MNHEY, CDR2 SMNVEV (reference sequence). The CDR3 spans 15 residues. V lost 5 bases, J lost 5 bases, and 12 bases stayed unmatched. The CDR3 loop reads CASSVHGQVLDEQYF. CDR3 in DNA: TGTGCCAGCAGTGTACACGGACAGGTGTTAGACGAGCAGTACTTC.

The genes are TRBV14 and TRBJ2-3, with 11 bases lining up with TRBD2. Trimming removed 4 bases from V and 7 bases from J; junction bases left unmatched: 13. CDR3 length equals 17 residues. Per the germline V gene, CDR1 is SGHDN and CDR2 is FVKESK. The CDR3: CASSLGGLAGRPHTQYF. In DNA form, the CDR3 reads TGTGCCAGCAGCCTTGGTGGACTAGCGGGCCGCCCCCATACGCAGTATTTT. Using reference TRBV14 and TRBJ2-3 for the parts outside the CDR3, the full variable domain is EAGVTQFPSHSVIEKGQTVTLRCDPISGHDNLYWYRRVMGKEIKFLLHFVKESKQDESGMPNNRFLAERTGGTYSTLKVQPAELEDSGVYFCASSLGGLAGRPHTQYFGPGTRLTVL.

The chain uses TRBV27 and TRBJ1-5; tentative D call: TRBD1 (5 bases). V was trimmed by 6 bases and J by 0 bases, leaving 9 bases between them. Germline V gene sequence: CDR1 MNHEY, CDR2 SMNVEV (reference sequence). This CDR3 has 14 residues. The CDR3 sequence: CASSRDYSNQPQHF. The CDR3 nucleotides read TGTGCCAGCAGCAGGGACTATAGCAATCAGCCCCAGCATTTT.

Of note for this clone: The junction differs from germline at one of its ends, possibly a read error. This same CDR3 is encoded by further DNA sequences in the sample. This chain joins TRBV6-1 and TRBJ2-7, with D perhaps matching TRBD1 (6 bases). Germline CDR1 reads MNHNS; CDR2 reads SASEGT. The CDR3 totals 12 residues. Here the CDR3 reads CASSVRDNEQYF. As DNA, the CDR3 is TGTGCCAGCAGTGTAAGGGACAACGAGCAATACTTC.

V gene TRBV5-6 combines with J gene TRBJ2-1, with 12 bases fitting TRBD2. The length of the CDR3 is 19 residues. Germline V gives CDR1 SGHDT, CDR2 YYEEEE. V was pared by 4 bases and J by 0 bases, with 11 bases of the junction left unmatched. CDR3 DNA sequence: TGTGCCAGCAGCCTCAGACTAGCGGGAGTCCCGAGCTCCTACAATGAGCAGTTCTTC. Its translation: CASSLRLAGVPSSYNEQFF.

V and J are TRBV6-5 and TRBJ1-1; D unresolved. The CDR3 consists of 12 residues. Trimming removed 6 bases at V and 4 bases at J, with 9 bases between. Germline-derived CDR1 and CDR2 are MNHEY and SVGAGI. In nucleotides, the CDR3 is TGTGCCAGCAGGGGCCGTGGCACTGAAGCTTTCTTT. Translating gives CASRGRGTEAFF.

V gene TRBV5-6 combines with J gene TRBJ2-7; D may be TRBD1 (6 bases). Looked up from germline, CDR1 is SGHDT and CDR2 is YYEEEE. V dropped 4 bases and J dropped 2 bases, with 13 bases sitting between them. This CDR3 is 14 amino acids long. DNA for the CDR3: TGTGCCAGCAGCCACCGGGACAAGCCCTACGAGCAGTACTTC. It specifies CASSHRDKPYEQYF.

J is TRBJ2-3 and V is TRBV29-1; D is unresolved. Germline V gene sequence: CDR1 SQVTM, CDR2 ANQGSEA. V was trimmed by 7 bases and J by 10 bases, leaving 6 bases between them. This CDR3 region has 8 residues. The CDR3 nucleotides read TGCAGCGCCCCTCCGCAGTATTTT. Encoded protein: CSAPPQYF.

This rearrangement joins TRBV27 to TRBJ2-2; 11 bases map to TRBD2. The germline V gene has CDR1 MNHEY and CDR2 SMNVEV (reference sequence). V was pared by 8 bases and J by 4 bases, with 12 bases of the junction left unmatched. This CDR3 has 17 amino acids. CDR3 in DNA: TGTGCCAGCTCCGTTCTAGCGGGAGGCCCGAGCACCGGGGAGCTGTTTTTT. As protein: CASSVLAGGPSTGELFF.

The rearrangement joins TRBV7-2 to TRBJ2-7, with TRBD2 identical over 10 bases. Germline CDR1 SGHTA, CDR2 FQGNSA. The CDR3 is 15 residues long. V shed 6 bases and J 0 bases; nucleotides not matched to a gene: 5. The CDR3 nucleotides are TGTGCCAGCAGGGAACCTAGCGGGAGCTCCTACGAGCAGTACTTC. It is translated as CASREPSGSSYEQYF.

The chain joins TRBV4-3 to TRBJ2-1; 10 bases align to TRBD2. This CDR3 has 17 residues. Germline V CDR1 and CDR2: LGHNA, YSLEER. J lost 6 bases, V lost 3 bases, and 11 bases had no gene match. This CDR3 reads CASSQGIGLAETNEQFF. DNA for the CDR3: TGCGCCAGCAGCCAGGGTATCGGACTAGCGGAGACCAATGAGCAGTTCTTC.

The rearrangement uses TRBV19 and TRBJ2-5; TRBD2 might be the D (6 bases). Per germline, CDR1 LNHDA and CDR2 SQIVND (reference sequence). This CDR3 is 13 amino acids long. V dropped 5 bases and J dropped 1 base, with 8 bases sitting between them. The DNA of the CDR3 is TGTGCCAGTAGTCGGGGGTTCCAAGAGACCCAGTACTTC. The encoded protein is CASSRGFQETQYF.

The V call is TRBV5-6, the J call TRBJ2-2; no reliable D call. V was trimmed by 2 bases and J by 7 bases, leaving 6 bases between them. Germline V gives CDR1 SGHDT, CDR2 YYEEEE. This CDR3 comprises 12 residues. The CDR3 region has the DNA TGTGCCAGCAGCTTTTCCGGCGGGGAGCTGTTTTTT. Translation: CASSFSGGELFF.

V usage is TRBV25-1 and J usage is TRBJ2-7; possible D gene TRBD2, 5 bases. Per the germline V gene, CDR1 is MGHDK and CDR2 is SYGVNS. The CDR3 runs 13 residues. The V end lost 2 bases, the J end lost 5 bases, and 10 bases lay between the germline ends. DNA for the CDR3: TGTGCCAGCAGTGAAAGTGGCGGGCACGAGCAGTACTTC. This translates into CASSESGGHEQYF.

This chain connects TRBV6-5 to TRBJ1-4; no reliable D call. Germline CDR1 and CDR2: MNHEY and SVGAGI. Deletions cut 7 bases from V and 4 bases from J, with 7 bases between. The CDR3 spans 12 residues. As DNA, the CDR3 is TGTGCCAGCACTATTCATAATGAAAAACTGTTTTTT. This gives the protein CASTIHNEKLFF.

This chain connects TRBV27 to TRBJ2-2; 11 bases map to TRBD2. V lost 6 bases, J lost 6 bases, and 6 bases stayed unmatched. CDR1 and CDR2 (germline): MNHEY, SMNVEV (reference sequence). This CDR3 region has 15 residues. This CDR3 reads CASRLLAGVAGELFF. CDR3 bases: TGTGCCAGCAGGCTACTAGCGGGAGTAGCCGGGGAGCTGTTTTTT.

This clone appeared once. The genes are TRBV7-9 and TRBJ1-2, with 7 bases fitting TRBD1. Trimming removed 1 base from V and 2 bases from J; junction bases left unmatched: 1. The CDR3 loop spans 14 amino acids. The V gene's germline CDR1 is SEHNR and CDR2 FQNEAQ (reference sequence). The CDR3 nucleotides read TGTGCCAGCAGCTTAGACAGGGGAAACTATGGCTACACCTTC. Protein: CASSLDRGNYGYTF.